The T cell receptor beta chain described here comes from a study of blood T cell repertoires in COVID-19. Across the study: Acute-phase and convalescent COVID-19 samples originated in the United States, Italy and Spain. Sample material is recorded as cDNA or gDNA derived from T cells, B-cell-depleted T cells, or PBMCs.

Germline CDR1 is ENHRY and CDR2 is SYGVKD. The CDR3 has 14 amino acids. V was shortened by 3 bases and J by 0 bases, with 6 bases between the two germline ends. In the source study's methods: Reference gene primer amplification yielded estimated nucleated cell counts. The protocol was immunoSEQ multiplex PCR, while the TCRdb copy is restricted to in-frame clones and leaves out a portion. V, J and clone size are those of that table, while D and trimming were read from the DNA. The data contain fewer than 250,000 clones, 84% of them singletons. The TCR originated in a woman between 45 and 65 years old with active or convalescent COVID-19. The chain recombines TRBV10-3 with TRBJ1-3; D is undetermined. Input material: peripheral blood. DNA for the CDR3: TGTGCCATCAGTGAAGCGCTCTCTGGAAACACCATATATTTT. Translating it yields CAISEALSGNTIYF.